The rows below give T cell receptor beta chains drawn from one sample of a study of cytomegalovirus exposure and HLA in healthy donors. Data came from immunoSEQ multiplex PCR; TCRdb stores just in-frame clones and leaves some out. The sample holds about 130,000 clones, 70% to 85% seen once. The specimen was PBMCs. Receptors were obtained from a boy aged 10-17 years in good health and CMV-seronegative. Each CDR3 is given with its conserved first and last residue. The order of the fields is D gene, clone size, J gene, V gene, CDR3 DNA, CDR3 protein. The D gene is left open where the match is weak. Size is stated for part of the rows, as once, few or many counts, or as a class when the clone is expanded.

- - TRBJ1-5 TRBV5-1 TGCGCCAGCCGGGAAAATCAGCTCCCCCATCAGCCCCAGCATTTT CASRENQLPHQPQHF
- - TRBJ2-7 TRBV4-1 TGCGCCAGCAGCCAATGGGTGGGGGCCACCTCCTACGAGCAGTACTTC CASSQWVGATSYEQYF
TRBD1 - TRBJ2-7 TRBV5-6 TGTGCCAGCAGCTTGAGTCTTGGGGGACAGGGTCCCGAGCAGTACTTC CASSLSLGGQGPEQYF
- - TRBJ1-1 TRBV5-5 TGTGCCAGCAGCTTCGGCGGGCTGAACACTGAAGCTTTCTTT CASSFGGLNTEAFF
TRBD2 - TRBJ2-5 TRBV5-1 TGCGCCAGCAGCTTGGTCGGGGGGAAAGAGACCCAGTACTTC CASSLVGGKETQYF
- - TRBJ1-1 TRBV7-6 TGTGCCAGCAGCCTCGGGGGGGGTTTCCGGGACACTGAAGCTTTCTTT CASSLGGGFRDTEAFF
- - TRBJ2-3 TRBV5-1 TGCGCCAGCAGCGTAGCGAGGGCCACAGATACGCAGTATTTT CASSVARATDTQYF
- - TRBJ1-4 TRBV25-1 TGTGCCAGCAGTGCCTTTGAAAAACTGTTTTTT CASSAFEKLFF
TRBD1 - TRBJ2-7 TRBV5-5 TGTGCCAGCAGCTCGACAGGGTACGAGCAGTACTTC CASSSTGYEQYF
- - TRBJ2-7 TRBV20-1 TGCAGTGCTACAAGACAGTACGAGCAGTACTTC CSATRQYEQYF
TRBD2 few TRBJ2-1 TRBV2 TGTGCCAGCAGGACTGACGGGAGGGCTAATGAGCAGTTCTTC CASRTDGRANEQFF
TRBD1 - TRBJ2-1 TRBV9 TGTGCCAGCAGCGTAGTGACAGGGGGTTACAATGAGCAGTTCTTC CASSVVTGGYNEQFF
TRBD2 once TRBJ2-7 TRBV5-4 TGTGCCAGCAGCCCCGGGACTAGTTCGTCCGAGCAGTACTTC CASSPGTSSSEQYF
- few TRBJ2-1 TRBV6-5 TGTGCCAGCAGTAGTACTGAGCCCTACAATGAGCAGTTCTTC CASSSTEPYNEQFF
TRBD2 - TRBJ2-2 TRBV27 TGTGCCAGCACCGGACTAGCGGAGAACACCGGGGAGCTGTTTTTT CASTGLAENTGELFF
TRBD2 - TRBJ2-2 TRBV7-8 TGTGCCAGCAGACTTAGCGGGGGGGCCGACGGGGAGCTGTTTTTT CASRLSGGADGELFF
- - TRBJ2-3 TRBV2 TGTGCCAGCACCCGGGGGACAGTCACAGATACGCAGTATTTT CASTRGTVTDTQYF
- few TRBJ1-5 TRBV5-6 TGTGTGCGTATCCGGTGGGGGCCGGATAGCAATCAGCCCCAGCATTTT CVRIRWGPDSNQPQHF
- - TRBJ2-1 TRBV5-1 TGCGCCAGCAGCCCTGGGGCGGGATCCTACAATGAGCAGTTCTTC CASSPGAGSYNEQFF
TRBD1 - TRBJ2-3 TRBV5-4 TGTGCCAGCACCATGGGGGGACAGGGGGGGGGTACGCAGTATTTT CASTMGGQGGGTQYF
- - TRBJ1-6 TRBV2 TGTGCCAGCAGTGACCTTAGCTCCTATAATTCACCCCTCCACTTT CASSDLSSYNSPLHF
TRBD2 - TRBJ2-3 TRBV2 TGTGCCAGCAGTCAAGCGGGAGCGCCAGATACGCAGTATTTT CASSQAGAPDTQYF
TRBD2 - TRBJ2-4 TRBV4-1 TGCGCCAGCAGCGCCCAAGAGCGGGGGGGCCGGTACTTC CASSAQERGGRYF
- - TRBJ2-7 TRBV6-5 TGTGCCAGCAGTTACCGGGGAGCCCACGAGCAGTACTTC CASSYRGAHEQYF
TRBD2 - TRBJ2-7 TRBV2 TGTGCCAGCAATTCCGGGACTAGCGGGACCTACGAGCAGTACTTC CASNSGTSGTYEQYF
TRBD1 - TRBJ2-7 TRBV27 TGTGCCAGGCTGGGACAGGACGCCTACGAGCAGTACTTC CARLGQDAYEQYF
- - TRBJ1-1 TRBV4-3 TGCGCCAGCAGCCTGGCGGGACTGAACACTGAAGCTTTCTTT CASSLAGLNTEAFF
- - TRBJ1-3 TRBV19 TGTGCCAGTAGTATTTATCAGTCGACTGGAAACACCATATATTTT CASSIYQSTGNTIYF
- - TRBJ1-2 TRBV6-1 TGTGCCAGCAGCCGGAACTATGGCTACACCTTC CASSRNYGYTF
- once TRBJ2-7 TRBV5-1 TGCGCCAGCAGCCCGAGGGTGAACTACGAGCAGTACTTC CASSPRVNYEQYF
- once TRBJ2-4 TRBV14 TGTGCCAGCAGCCCCCGAGCCAAAAACATTCAGTACTTC CASSPRAKNIQYF
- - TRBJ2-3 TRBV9 TGTGCCAGCGGGCAGAGCGGGTTCACAGATACGCAGTATTTT CASGQSGFTDTQYF
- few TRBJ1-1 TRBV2 TGTGCCAGCACCTCTCGACAGGACACTGAAGCTTTCTTT CASTSRQDTEAFF
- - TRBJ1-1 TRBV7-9 TGTGCCAGCAGCTTCTTTTCGTTGAGGGGGAAGGTATCGAACACTGAAGCTTTCTTT CASSFFSLRGKVSNTEAFF
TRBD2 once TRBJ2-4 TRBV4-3 TGCGCCAGCAGCCAAGATGGCCCTAGCGGGGGGGCGGGAAACATTCAGTACTTC CASSQDGPSGGAGNIQYF
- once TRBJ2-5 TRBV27 TGTGCCAGCAGCTCCCTAATTCAAGAGACCCAGTACTTC CASSSLIQETQYF
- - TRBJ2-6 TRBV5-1 TGCGCCAGCAGCTCAACAGGGTACTCTGGGGCCAACGTCCTGACTTTC CASSSTGYSGANVLTF
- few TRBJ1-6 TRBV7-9 TGTGCCAGCAGCTTACGGGATCGAGATTCACCCCTCCACTTT CASSLRDRDSPLHF
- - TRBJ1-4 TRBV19 TGTGCCAGTAGCTCCCCGGGAATCTGGAATGAAAAACTGTTTTTT CASSSPGIWNEKLFF
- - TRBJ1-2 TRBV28 TGTGCCAGCAGTCCCCGGGGAGTTAACTATGGCTACACCTTC CASSPRGVNYGYTF
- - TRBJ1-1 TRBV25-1 TGTGCCAGCAGTGAATGGGACTCGGGGGATACTGAAGCTTTCTTT CASSEWDSGDTEAFF
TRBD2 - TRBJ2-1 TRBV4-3 TGCGCCAGCAGCCAAGATCTGGCTAGCGGGGCTGTTAAAAAGCAGTTCTTC CASSQDLASGAVKKQFF
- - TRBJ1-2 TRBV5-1 TGCGCCAGCAGCCCCCAACCTTCCGACAGTGGAAACTATGGCTACACCTTC CASSPQPSDSGNYGYTF
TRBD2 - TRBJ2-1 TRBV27 TGTGCCAGCAGTTTCTCCCAGGGACTAGTTCGATACAATGAGCAGTTCTTC CASSFSQGLVRYNEQFF
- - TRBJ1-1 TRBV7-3 TGTGCCAGCAGCTCACGCGCGGCTTTCTTT CASSSRAAFF
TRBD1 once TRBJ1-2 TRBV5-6 TGTGCCAGCAGCTTGGGCCCTGGGACAGGGGATGGCTACACCTTC CASSLGPGTGDGYTF
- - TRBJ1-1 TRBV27 TGTGCCAGCAGCTTACAGGGTACCGTGAACACTGAAGCTTTCTTT CASSLQGTVNTEAFF
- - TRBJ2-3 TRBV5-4 TGTGCCAGCGGGGTCAGGGGCACAGATACGCAGTATTTT CASGVRGTDTQYF